The present T cell receptor (beta chain) was sequenced within a study of CD8+ T cells in alopecia areata. Looking at the study overall: Once tofacitinib had been taken for 6 to 18 months, 6 months off drug followed. Study results and limitations: Relative to normal scalp, lesional scalp, especially alopecia totalis/universalis, showed higher clonality. Researchers reported that TCR sharing among patients proved less clear than in mice, possibly HLA-linked.

On this clone itself: Its target is not known.

Documented treatment: oral pan-JAK inhibitor, 5-10 mg twice daily. Collected material from alopecia areata patients comprised lesional scalp punch biopsies and peripheral blood. The authors extracted RNA and reverse transcribed it into cDNA as the sequencing template. Assay: immunoSEQ multiplex PCR; the TCRdb copy retains only in-frame clones and omits some. Here the sample spans under 200,000 clones, roughly 65% being singletons. Germline V lookup: CDR1 GTSNPN, CDR2 SVGIG (reference sequence). V lost 0 bases and J 3 bases, leaving 15 bases between the germline ends. CDR3 size: 15 residues. This specimen was CD4+ T cells sorted from blood, taken at week 4, from a patient treated with tofacitinib. The chain joins TRBV30 to TRBJ2-7; weak D call: TRBD2 (5 bases). The receptor's source is a human donor with alopecia areata. The CDR3 loop reads CAWSVRGVRGYEQYF. CDR3 bases: TGTGCCTGGAGTGTACGAGGAGTCCGGGGCTACGAGCAGTACTTC.